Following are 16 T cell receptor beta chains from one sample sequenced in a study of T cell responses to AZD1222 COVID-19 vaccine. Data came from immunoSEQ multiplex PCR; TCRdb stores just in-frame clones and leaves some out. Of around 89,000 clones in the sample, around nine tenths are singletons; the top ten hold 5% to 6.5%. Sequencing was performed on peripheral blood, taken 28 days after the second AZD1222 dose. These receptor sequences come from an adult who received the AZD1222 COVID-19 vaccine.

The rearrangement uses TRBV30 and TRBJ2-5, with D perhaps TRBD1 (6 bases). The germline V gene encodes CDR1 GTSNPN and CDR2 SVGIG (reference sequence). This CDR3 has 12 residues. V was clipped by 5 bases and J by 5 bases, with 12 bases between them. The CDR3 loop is CAWQGGGETQYF. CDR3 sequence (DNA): TGTGCCTGGCAAGGGGGTGGGGAGACCCAGTACTTC.

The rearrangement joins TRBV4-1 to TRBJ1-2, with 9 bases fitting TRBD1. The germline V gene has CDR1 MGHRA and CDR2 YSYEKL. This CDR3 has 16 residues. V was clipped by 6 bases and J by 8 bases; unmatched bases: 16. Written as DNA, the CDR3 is TGCGCCAGCAGTGGACAGGGACAGGGTTCGTGGCGCGGCTACACCTTC. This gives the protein CASSGQGQGSWRGYTF.

For the CDR3, the DNA is TGTGCCAGCATGGGACAGGTGAACACTGAAGCTTTCTTT. It specifies CASMGQVNTEAFF. V and J are TRBV2 and TRBJ1-1, with 8 bases lining up with TRBD1. Germline V lookup: CDR1 SNHLY, CDR2 FYNNEI. The CDR3 loop spans 13 amino acids. The V segment lost 7 bases and the J segment 0 bases; nucleotides outside the gene matches: 1.

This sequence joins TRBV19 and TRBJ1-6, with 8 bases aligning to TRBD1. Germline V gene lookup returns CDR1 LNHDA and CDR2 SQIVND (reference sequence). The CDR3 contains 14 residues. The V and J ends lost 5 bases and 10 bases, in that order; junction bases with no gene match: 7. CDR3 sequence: CASSAGQGRSPLHF. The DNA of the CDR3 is TGTGCCAGTAGTGCTGGACAGGGTCGCTCACCCCTCCACTTT.

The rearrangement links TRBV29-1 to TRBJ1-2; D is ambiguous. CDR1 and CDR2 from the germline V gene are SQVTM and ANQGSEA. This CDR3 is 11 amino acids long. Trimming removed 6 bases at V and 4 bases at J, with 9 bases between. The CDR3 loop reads CSVPTIYGYTF. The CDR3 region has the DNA TGCAGCGTCCCGACGATCTATGGCTACACCTTC.

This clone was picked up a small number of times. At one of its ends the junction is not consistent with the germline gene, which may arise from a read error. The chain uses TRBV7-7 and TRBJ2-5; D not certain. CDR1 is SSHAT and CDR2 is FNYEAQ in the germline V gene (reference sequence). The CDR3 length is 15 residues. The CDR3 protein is CASSLRPGGQETQYF. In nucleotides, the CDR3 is TGTGCTAGCAGCTTAAGGCCAGGCGGTCAAGAGACCCAGTACTTC. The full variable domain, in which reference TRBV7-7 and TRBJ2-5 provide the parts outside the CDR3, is GAGVSQSPRYKVTKRGQDVTLRCDPISSHATLYWYQQALGQGPEFLTYFNYEAQPDKSGLPSDRFSAERPEGSISTLTIQRTEQRDSAMYRCASSLRPGGQETQYFGPGTRLLVL.

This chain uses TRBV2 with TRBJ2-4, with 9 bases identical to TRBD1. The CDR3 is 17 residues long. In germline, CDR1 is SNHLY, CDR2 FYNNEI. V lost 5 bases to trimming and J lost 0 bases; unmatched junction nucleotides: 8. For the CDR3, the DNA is TGTGCCAGCAGTACTGACAGGGGGTCGGAAGCCAAAAACATTCAGTACTTC. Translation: CASSTDRGSEAKNIQYF.

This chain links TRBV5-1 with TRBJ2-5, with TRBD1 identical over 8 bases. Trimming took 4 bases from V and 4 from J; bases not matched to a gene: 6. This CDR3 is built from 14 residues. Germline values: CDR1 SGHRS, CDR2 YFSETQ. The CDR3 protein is CASSRGQGGETQYF. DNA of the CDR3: TGCGCCAGCAGCAGAGGACAGGGAGGAGAGACCCAGTACTTC.

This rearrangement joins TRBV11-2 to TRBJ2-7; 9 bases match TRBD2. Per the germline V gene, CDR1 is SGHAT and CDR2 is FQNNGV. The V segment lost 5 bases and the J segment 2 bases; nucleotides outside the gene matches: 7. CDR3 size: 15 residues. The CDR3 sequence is CASSAQSGGPYEQYF. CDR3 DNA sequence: TGTGCCAGCAGCGCACAAAGCGGGGGGCCCTACGAGCAGTACTTC.

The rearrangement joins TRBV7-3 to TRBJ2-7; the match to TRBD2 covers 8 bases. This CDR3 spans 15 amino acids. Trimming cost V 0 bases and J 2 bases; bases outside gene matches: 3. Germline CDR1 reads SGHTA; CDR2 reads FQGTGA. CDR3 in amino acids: CASSLTGGDAYEQYF. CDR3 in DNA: TGTGCCAGCAGCTTAACCGGGGGGGACGCCTACGAGCAGTACTTC.

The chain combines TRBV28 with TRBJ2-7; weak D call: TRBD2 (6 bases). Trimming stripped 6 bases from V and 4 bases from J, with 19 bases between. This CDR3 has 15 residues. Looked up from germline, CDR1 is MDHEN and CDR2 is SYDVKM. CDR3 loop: CASRRVLGGSYEQYF. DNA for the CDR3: TGTGCCAGCAGAAGGGTGCTAGGAGGGTCTTACGAGCAGTACTTC. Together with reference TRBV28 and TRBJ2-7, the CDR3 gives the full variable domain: DVKVTQSSRYLVKRTGEKVFLECVQDMDHENMFWYRQDPGLGLRLIYFSYDVKMKEKGDIPEGYSVSREKKERFSLILESASTNQTSMYLCASRRVLGGSYEQYFGPGTRLTVT.

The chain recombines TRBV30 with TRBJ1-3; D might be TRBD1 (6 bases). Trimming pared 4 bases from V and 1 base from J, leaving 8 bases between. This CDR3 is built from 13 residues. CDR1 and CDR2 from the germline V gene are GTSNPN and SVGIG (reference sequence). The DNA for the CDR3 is TGTGCCTGGATAACAGGGTCTGGAAACACCATATATTTT. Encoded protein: CAWITGSGNTIYF.

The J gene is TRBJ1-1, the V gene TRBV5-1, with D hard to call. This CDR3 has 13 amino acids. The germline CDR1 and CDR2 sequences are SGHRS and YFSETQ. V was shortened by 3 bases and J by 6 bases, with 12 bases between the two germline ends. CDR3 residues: CASSWVGGSEAFF. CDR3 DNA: TGCGCCAGCAGCTGGGTTGGAGGGTCTGAAGCTTTCTTT. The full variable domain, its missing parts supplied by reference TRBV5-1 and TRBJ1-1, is KAGVTQTPRYLIKTRGQQVTLSCSPISGHRSVSWYQQTPGQGLQFLFEYFSETQRNKGNFPGRFSGRQFSNSRSEMNVSTLELGDSALYLCASSWVGGSEAFFGQGTRLTVV.

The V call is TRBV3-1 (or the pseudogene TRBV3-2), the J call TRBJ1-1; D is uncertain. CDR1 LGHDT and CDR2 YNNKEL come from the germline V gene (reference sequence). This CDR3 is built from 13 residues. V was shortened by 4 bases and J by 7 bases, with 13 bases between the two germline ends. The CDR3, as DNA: TGTGCCAGCAGCCTAGGCCTGGGAGGTGAAGCTTTCTTT. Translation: CASSLGLGGEAFF.

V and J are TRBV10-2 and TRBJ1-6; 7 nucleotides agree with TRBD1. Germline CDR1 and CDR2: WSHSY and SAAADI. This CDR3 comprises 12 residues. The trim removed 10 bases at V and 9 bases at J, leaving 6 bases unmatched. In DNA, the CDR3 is TGCGCCACAGGACAGGAAGGTTCACCCCTCCACTTT. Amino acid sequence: CATGQEGSPLHF.

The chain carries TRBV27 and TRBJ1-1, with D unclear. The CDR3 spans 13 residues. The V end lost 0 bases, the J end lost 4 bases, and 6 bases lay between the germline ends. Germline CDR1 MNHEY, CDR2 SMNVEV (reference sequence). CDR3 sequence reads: CASSLSGLTEAFF. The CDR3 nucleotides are TGTGCCAGCAGTTTATCAGGCCTCACTGAAGCTTTCTTT.